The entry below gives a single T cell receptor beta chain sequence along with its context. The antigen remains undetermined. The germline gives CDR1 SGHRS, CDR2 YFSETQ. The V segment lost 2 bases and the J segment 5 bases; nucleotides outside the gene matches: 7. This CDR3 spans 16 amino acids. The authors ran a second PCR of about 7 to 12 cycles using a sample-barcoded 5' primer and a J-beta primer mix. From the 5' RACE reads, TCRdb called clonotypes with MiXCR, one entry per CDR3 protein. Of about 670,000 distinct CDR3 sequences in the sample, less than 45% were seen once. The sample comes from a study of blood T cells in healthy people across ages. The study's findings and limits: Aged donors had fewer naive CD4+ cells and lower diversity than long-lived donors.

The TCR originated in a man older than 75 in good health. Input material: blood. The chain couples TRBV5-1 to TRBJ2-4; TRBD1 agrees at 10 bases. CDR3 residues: CASSLTGTGVQNIQYF. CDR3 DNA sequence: TGCGCCAGCAGCTTAACCGGGACAGGGGTTCAAAACATTCAGTACTTC.